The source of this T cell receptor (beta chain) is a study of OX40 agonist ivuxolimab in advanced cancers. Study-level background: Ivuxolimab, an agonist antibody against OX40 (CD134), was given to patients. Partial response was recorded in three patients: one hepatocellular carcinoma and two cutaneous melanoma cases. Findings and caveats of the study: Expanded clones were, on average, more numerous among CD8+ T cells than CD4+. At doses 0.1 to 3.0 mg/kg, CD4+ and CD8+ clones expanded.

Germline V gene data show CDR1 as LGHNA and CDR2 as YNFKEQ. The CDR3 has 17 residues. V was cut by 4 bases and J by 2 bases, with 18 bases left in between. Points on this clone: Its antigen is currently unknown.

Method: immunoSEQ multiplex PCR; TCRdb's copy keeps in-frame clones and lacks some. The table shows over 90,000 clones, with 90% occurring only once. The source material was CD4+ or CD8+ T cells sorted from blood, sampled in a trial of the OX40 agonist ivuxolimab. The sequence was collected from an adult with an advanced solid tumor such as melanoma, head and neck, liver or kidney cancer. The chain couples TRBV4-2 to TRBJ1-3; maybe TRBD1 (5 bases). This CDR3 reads CASSRDRTPSPGNTIYF. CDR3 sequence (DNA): TGTGCCAGCAGCCGGGACCGAACCCCCAGCCCTGGAAACACCATATATTTT.